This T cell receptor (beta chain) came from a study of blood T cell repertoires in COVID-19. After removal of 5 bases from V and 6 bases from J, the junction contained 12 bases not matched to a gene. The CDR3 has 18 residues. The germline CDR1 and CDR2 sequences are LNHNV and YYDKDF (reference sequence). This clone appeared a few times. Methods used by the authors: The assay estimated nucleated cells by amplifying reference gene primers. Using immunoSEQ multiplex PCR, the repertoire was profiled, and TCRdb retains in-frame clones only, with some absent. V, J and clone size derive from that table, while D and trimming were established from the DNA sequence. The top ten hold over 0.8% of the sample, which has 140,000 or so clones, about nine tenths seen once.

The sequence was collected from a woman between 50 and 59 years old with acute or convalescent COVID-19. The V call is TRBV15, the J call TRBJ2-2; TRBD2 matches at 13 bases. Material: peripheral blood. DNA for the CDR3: TGTGCCACCAGCCGGACTAGCGGGGGCTACAAACACGCCGGGGAGCTGTTTTTT. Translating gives CATSRTSGGYKHAGELFF.